This T cell receptor beta chain is drawn from a study of blood T cell repertoires in COVID-19. At the level of the study: T cells, B-cell-depleted T cells, or PBMCs provided the cDNA or gDNA that served as material.

The V end lost 11 bases, the J end lost 3 bases, and 16 bases lay between the germline ends. Germline V gene data show CDR1 as KGHDR and CDR2 as SFDVKD. The CDR3 is made up of 14 amino acids. In the authors' methods: Researchers report that nucleated cell counts were estimated from reference gene primer amplification. The repertoire was sequenced with immunoSEQ multiplex PCR; TCRdb's copy has only in-frame clones and lacks some. The V and J calls and clone size come from that table; D and trimming were worked out from the DNA. Here the sample spans approximately 180,000 clones, just under 90% being singletons.

The sequence was collected from a woman in her seventies with COVID-19, enrolled during active disease. The chain uses TRBV24-1 and TRBJ2-1; D perhaps matches TRBD2 (6 bases). The sequenced sample was peripheral blood. The CDR3 here is CASSTGSLYNEQFF. The DNA for the CDR3 is TGTGCCAGTTCAACCGGGAGCCTCTACAATGAGCAGTTCTTC.